These 25 T cell receptor beta chains came from one sample sequenced in a study of blood T cell repertoires in COVID-19. Repertoires were generated with immunoSEQ multiplex PCR, while TCRdb's copy carries only in-frame clones and drops some. In the table there are 270,000 or so clones, about 80% of which are singletons. The specimen was PBMCs or T cells enriched from blood (not recorded which). All receptors come from a man between 45 and 60 years old who had recovered from COVID-19.

The chain couples TRBV11-3 to TRBJ2-5, with 8 bases fitting TRBD1. CDR1 is SGHNT, CDR2 YENEEA, per germline. The CDR3 is 16 residues long. CDR3 nucleotide sequence: TGTGTGGTGAGGACAGGGACAGTCCCCCTCGGAGAGACCCAGTACTTC. Amino acid sequence: CVVRTGTVPLGETQYF.

V is TRBV5-1 and J is TRBJ2-3; possibly TRBD1 for D (6 bases). The V end was cut by 5 bases, the J end by 9 bases, with 10 bases between. The CDR3 has 11 amino acids. Germline assignment: CDR1 SGHRS and CDR2 YFSETQ. In nucleotides, the CDR3 is TGCGCCAGCAGTTCACAGGGAACGCAGTATTTT. Encoded protein: CASSSQGTQYF.

The chain employs TRBV5-1 and TRBJ1-4; D perhaps matches TRBD1 (6 bases). Trimming pared 3 bases from V and 4 bases from J, leaving 13 bases between. The CDR3 is 15 residues long. CDR1 SGHRS and CDR2 YFSETQ come from the germline V gene. This CDR3 is CASSWQTGVNEKLFF. The CDR3 bases are TGCGCCAGCAGCTGGCAGACAGGAGTTAATGAAAAACTGTTTTTT.

The chain carries TRBV11-3 and TRBJ2-1, with TRBD1 as a possible D gene (5 bases). V was cut by 0 bases and J by 0 bases, with 12 bases left in between. The CDR3 has 17 amino acids. The germline V gene encodes CDR1 SGHNT and CDR2 YENEEA. CDR3 residues: CASSLDGARSSYNEQFF. CDR3 nucleotides: TGTGCCAGCAGCTTAGATGGGGCGCGATCCTCCTACAATGAGCAGTTCTTC.

The chain couples TRBV6-5 to TRBJ1-2; a possible D gene is TRBD1 (5 bases). CDR1 and CDR2 from the germline V gene are MNHEY and SVGAGI. The CDR3 has 16 amino acids. V gave up 0 bases and J gave up 2 bases, with 13 bases separating them. Here the CDR3 DNA reads TGTGCCAGCAGTTACTCGTTTCCGACAGAGAACTATGGCTACACCTTC. It specifies CASSYSFPTENYGYTF.

This clone appeared a single time. The J gene is TRBJ2-3, the V gene TRBV28; tentative D call: TRBD1 (5 bases). In germline, CDR1 is MDHEN, CDR2 SYDVKM. CDR3 length equals 13 residues. V was clipped by 7 bases and J by 5 bases, with 13 bases between them. The CDR3 nucleotides are TGTGCCAGCACCGAGCCAGGGCTAGATACGCAGTATTTT. Protein product: CASTEPGLDTQYF.

Note on this clone: This sample includes further DNA sequences coding for the same CDR3. This chain uses TRBV28 with TRBJ1-1; D not certain. The CDR3 contains 13 residues. From germline, CDR1 is MDHEN and CDR2 SYDVKM. V lost 5 bases and J lost 0, with 7 bases in between. CDR3 DNA: TGTGCCAGCAGTCGTTTAATGAACACTGAAGCTTTCTTT. Protein: CASSRLMNTEAFF. Based on the CDR3 plus reference TRBV28 and TRBJ1-1, the full variable domain is DVKVTQSSRYLVKRTGEKVFLECVQDMDHENMFWYRQDPGLGLRLIYFSYDVKMKEKGDIPEGYSVSREKKERFSLILESASTNQTSMYLCASSRLMNTEAFFGQGTRLTVV.

This clone has a count of ten or more. J is TRBJ1-2 and V is TRBV10-3; D is perhaps TRBD1 (6 bases). This CDR3 is 11 amino acids long. The V gene lost 4 bases and the J gene lost 10 bases, with 10 bases spanning the gap. In germline, CDR1 is ENHRY, CDR2 SYGVKD. Here the CDR3 reads CAISGGRDYTF. In DNA form, the CDR3 reads TGTGCCATCAGTGGGGGGCGCGACTACACCTTC.

V gene TRBV5-1 combines with J gene TRBJ2-2; TRBD2 matches 8 bases. This CDR3 has 14 amino acids. The V gene's germline CDR1 is SGHRS and CDR2 YFSETQ. Germline trimming cut 4 bases from V and 7 bases from J; bases unmatched to any gene: 6. In DNA, the CDR3 is TGCGCCAGCAGCAATAGCGGGACTTTCGGGGAGCTGTTTTTT. It yields the protein CASSNSGTFGELFF.

The chain has TRBV7-3 and TRBJ2-3; 11 positions match TRBD2. The CDR3 runs to 15 residues. V shed 5 bases, J shed 11 bases, and the junction held 12 bases outside the gene matches. Germline CDR1 SGHTA, CDR2 FQGTGA. CDR3 amino acids: CASSPTSGTLGGQYF. The CDR3 region has the DNA TGTGCCAGCAGCCCGACTAGCGGGACCCTCGGGGGGCAGTATTTT.

The chain carries TRBV4-2 and TRBJ2-3; 7 bases agree with TRBD1. Per germline, CDR1 LGHNA and CDR2 YNFKEQ. The trim removed 5 bases at V and 2 bases at J, leaving 7 bases unmatched. CDR3 length: 15 amino acids. The CDR3 protein is CASSNRDSNTDTQYF. The CDR3 DNA reads TGTGCCAGCAGCAATCGGGACAGCAACACAGATACGCAGTATTTT.

This chain uses TRBV2 with TRBJ1-3; 10 bases are a match to TRBD1. V trimming: 3 bases; J trimming: 2 bases; junction bases outside the gene matches: 1. CDR1 SNHLY and CDR2 FYNNEI come from the germline V gene. This CDR3 has 15 amino acids. The CDR3 DNA reads as TGTGCCAGCAGTGACGGACAGGGGGCTGGAAACACCATATATTTT. Translated, it gives CASSDGQGAGNTIYF.

The rearrangement joins TRBV5-5 to TRBJ1-3, with D possibly being TRBD1 (5 bases). Germline CDR1 is SGHKS and CDR2 is YYEKEE (reference sequence). Trimming took off 0 bases at V and 4 bases at J, with 11 bases between the two ends. This CDR3 has 15 amino acids. CDR3 DNA: TGTGCCAGCAGCTTGGCAGCGGGACTAGGAAACACCATATATTTT. Its translation is CASSLAAGLGNTIYF.

CDR3 DNA sequence: TGTGCCTGCAAGGGACAGTCAAATCAGCCCCAGCATTTT. Translating gives CACKGQSNQPQHF. The chain carries TRBV30 and TRBJ1-5; 7 positions agree with TRBD1. The CDR3 contains 13 residues. With 6 bases clipped from V and 4 bases from J, the junction kept 6 bases outside the gene matches. CDR1 is GTSNPN and CDR2 is SVGIG in the germline V gene (reference sequence).

This rearrangement joins TRBV7-9 to TRBJ2-2; D may be TRBD2 (5 bases). The CDR3 runs to 12 residues. In germline, CDR1 is SEHNR, CDR2 FQNEAQ (reference sequence). Trimming took off 6 bases at V and 5 bases at J, with 7 bases between the two ends. The CDR3 spells CASSTRTGELFF. CDR3 bases: TGTGCCAGCAGTACTAGGACCGGGGAGCTGTTTTTT.

The genes are TRBV7-2 and TRBJ2-7; perhaps TRBD2 as D (6 bases). This CDR3 has 16 amino acids. Looked up from germline, CDR1 is SGHTA and CDR2 is FQGNSA. Trimming stripped 3 bases from V and 3 bases from J, with 18 bases between. In nucleotides, the CDR3 is TGTGCCAGCAGCTTTGTAGCGGCCTTGGACGTCTACGAGCAGTACTTC. Translation: CASSFVAALDVYEQYF.

The rearrangement uses TRBV5-8 and TRBJ2-3; TRBD2 matches at 10 bases. The CDR3 has 17 amino acids. Losses at the gene ends were 1 base for V and 5 bases for J; bases not matched to a gene: 10. The germline CDR1 and CDR2 sequences are SGHTS and YDEGEE. DNA for the CDR3: TGTGCCAGCAGCTTGATTACCCTAGCGGGGGCCGGAGATACGCAGTATTTT. Translating it yields CASSLITLAGAGDTQYF. The full variable domain, completed using reference TRBV5-8 and TRBJ2-3, is EAGVTQSPTHLIKTRGQQATLRCSPISGHTSVYWYQQALGLGLQFLLWYDEGEERNRGNFPPRFSGRQFPNYSSELNVNALELEDSALYLCASSLITLAGAGDTQYFGPGTRLTVL.

The V call is TRBV11-2, the J call TRBJ1-3, with D maybe TRBD1 (6 bases). The V end lost 2 bases, the J end lost 0 bases, and 14 bases lay between the germline ends. CDR3 size: 17 residues. Germline loops: CDR1 SGHAT, CDR2 FQNNGV. This CDR3 reads CASSLRGHRSSGNTIYF. The CDR3, as DNA: TGTGCCAGCAGCTTAAGGGGACACAGAAGCTCTGGAAACACCATATATTTT.

V is TRBV5-1 and J is TRBJ1-6, with TRBD1 matching 8 bases. This CDR3 comprises 20 residues. Germline CDR1 reads SGHRS; CDR2 reads YFSETQ. V shed 3 bases, J shed 0 bases, and the junction held 14 bases outside the gene matches. The CDR3 bases are TGCGCCAGCAGCTCCAGCGGCCAGGGGGCCCTTAGCTCCTATAATTCACCCCTCCACTTT. As protein: CASSSSGQGALSSYNSPLHF.

The rearrangement links TRBV6-6 to TRBJ1-6; D is uncertain. Trimming removed 6 bases from V and 7 bases from J, with 7 bases in between. This CDR3 has 12 amino acids. Germline CDR1 and CDR2: MNHNY and SVGAGI (reference sequence). CDR3 residues: CASSYSNSPLHF. CDR3 sequence (DNA): TGTGCCAGCAGCTACAGCAATTCACCCCTCCACTTT.

The chain combines TRBV9 with TRBJ2-7; TRBD2 matches at 11 bases. There are 14 residues in the CDR3. Germline lookup yields CDR1 SGDLS and CDR2 YYNGEE. V gave up 2 bases and J gave up 6 bases; unmatched junction bases: 4. The CDR3 DNA reads TGTGCCAGCAGCGTTACTAGCGGGAGTGGCGAGCAGTACTTC. Translating gives CASSVTSGSGEQYF.

The V and J genes are TRBV7-8 and TRBJ1-2; maybe TRBD1 (5 bases). The germline V gene encodes CDR1 SGHVS and CDR2 FQNEAQ. Trimming removed 5 bases from V and 5 bases from J, with 9 bases in between. This CDR3 is 12 amino acids long. The CDR3 loop reads CASSPRQYGYTF. CDR3 nucleotide sequence: TGTGCCAGCAGCCCCAGACAGTATGGCTACACCTTC.

The V gene is TRBV3-1 (or the pseudogene TRBV3-2), the J gene TRBJ1-6, with D perhaps matching TRBD1 (5 bases). Germline CDR1 reads LGHDT; CDR2 reads YNNKEL (reference sequence). V was clipped by 7 bases and J by 7 bases, with 14 bases between them. The CDR3 loop spans 14 amino acids. The CDR3 region has the DNA TGTGCCAGCACCACCCTCGGGGGGAATTCACCCCTCCACTTT. It encodes CASTTLGGNSPLHF.

Concerning this clone itself: The same CDR3 is also encoded by other DNA sequences in this sample. The rearrangement joins TRBV27 to TRBJ1-5; D gene uncertain. Germline lookup yields CDR1 MNHEY and CDR2 SMNVEV (reference sequence). The CDR3 is made up of 15 amino acids. V was trimmed by 0 bases and J by 1 base, leaving 7 bases between them. CDR3 in DNA: TGTGCCAGCAGTTTATCACAAGTAAGCAATCAGCCCCAGCATTTT. It is translated as CASSLSQVSNQPQHF.

The chain couples TRBV19 to TRBJ1-2; 9 bases are a match to TRBD1. The V and J ends lost 5 bases and 4 bases, in that order; junction bases with no gene match: 8. The CDR3 sequence is 15 residues long. Germline V gives CDR1 LNHDA, CDR2 SQIVND (reference sequence). Here the CDR3 reads CASSPDRGVTYGYTF. CDR3 DNA sequence: TGTGCCAGTAGTCCTGACAGGGGGGTCACCTATGGCTACACCTTC.